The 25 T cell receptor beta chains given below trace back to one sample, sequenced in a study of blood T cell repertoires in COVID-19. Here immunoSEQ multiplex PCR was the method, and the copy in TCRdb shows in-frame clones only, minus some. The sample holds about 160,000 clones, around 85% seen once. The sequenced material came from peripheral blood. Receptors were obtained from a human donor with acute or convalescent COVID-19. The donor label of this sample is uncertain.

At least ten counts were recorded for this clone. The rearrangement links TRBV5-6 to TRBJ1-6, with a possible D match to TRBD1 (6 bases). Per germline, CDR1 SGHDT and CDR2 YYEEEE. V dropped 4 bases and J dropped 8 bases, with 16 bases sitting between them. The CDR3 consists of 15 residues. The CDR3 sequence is CASSPDRLPDSPLHF. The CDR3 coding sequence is TGTGCCAGCAGCCCCGACAGGTTACCGGATTCACCCCTCCACTTT.

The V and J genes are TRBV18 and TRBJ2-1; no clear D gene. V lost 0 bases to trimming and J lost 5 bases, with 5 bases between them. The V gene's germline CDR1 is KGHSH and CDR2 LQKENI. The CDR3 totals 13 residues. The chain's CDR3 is CASSPPAHNEQFF. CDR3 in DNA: TGTGCCAGCTCACCACCGGCCCACAATGAGCAGTTCTTC.

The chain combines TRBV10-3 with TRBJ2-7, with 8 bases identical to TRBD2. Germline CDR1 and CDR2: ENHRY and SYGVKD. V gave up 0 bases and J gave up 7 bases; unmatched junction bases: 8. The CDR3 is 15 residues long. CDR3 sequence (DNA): TGTGCCATCAGTGAGTCTTCGGGGGGGCCGGGGGAGCAGTACTTC. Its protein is CAISESSGGPGEQYF.

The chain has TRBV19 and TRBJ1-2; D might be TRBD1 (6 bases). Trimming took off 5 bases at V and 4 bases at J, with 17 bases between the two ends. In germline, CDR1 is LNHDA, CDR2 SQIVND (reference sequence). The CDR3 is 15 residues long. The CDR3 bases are TGTGCCAGTAGTCCCGGCCTAGGACAGTCCTATGGCTACACCTTC. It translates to CASSPGLGQSYGYTF.

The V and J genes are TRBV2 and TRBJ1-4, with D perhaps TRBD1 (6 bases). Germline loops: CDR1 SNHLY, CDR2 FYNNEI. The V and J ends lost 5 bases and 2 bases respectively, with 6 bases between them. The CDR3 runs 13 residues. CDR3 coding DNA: TGTGCCAGCAGTACAGGGACTAATGAAAAACTGTTTTTT. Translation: CASSTGTNEKLFF. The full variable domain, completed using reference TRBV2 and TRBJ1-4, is EPEVTQTPSHQVTQMGQEVILRCVPISNHLYFYWYRQILGQKVEFLVSFYNNEISEKSEIFDDQFSVERPDGSNFTLKIRSTKLEDSAMYFCASSTGTNEKLFFGSGTQLSVL.

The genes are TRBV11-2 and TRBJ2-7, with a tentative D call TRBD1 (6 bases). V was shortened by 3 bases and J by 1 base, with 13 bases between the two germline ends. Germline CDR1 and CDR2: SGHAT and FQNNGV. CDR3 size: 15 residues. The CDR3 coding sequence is TGTGCCAGCAGCTTGTCGACAGGAGTTTCCTACGAGCAGTACTTC. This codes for CASSLSTGVSYEQYF.

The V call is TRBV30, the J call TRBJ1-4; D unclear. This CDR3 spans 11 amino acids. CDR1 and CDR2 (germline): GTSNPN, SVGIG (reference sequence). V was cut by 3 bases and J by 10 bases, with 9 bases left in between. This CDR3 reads CAWSAVAKLFF. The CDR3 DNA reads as TGTGCCTGGAGCGCCGTGGCAAAACTGTTTTTT.

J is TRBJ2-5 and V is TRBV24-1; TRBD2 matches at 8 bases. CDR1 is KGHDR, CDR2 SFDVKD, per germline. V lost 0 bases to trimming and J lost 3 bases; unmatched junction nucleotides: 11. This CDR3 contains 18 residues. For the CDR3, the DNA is TGTGCCACCAGTGATTTGCGGGGGGGGATTCACTCCGAAGAGACCCAGTACTTC. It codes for CATSDLRGGIHSEETQYF.

The CDR3 nucleotides are TGTGCCAGCAGTGCTAGGACAGAGACCTACTCTGGGGCCAACGTCCTGACTTTC. Its translation is CASSARTETYSGANVLTF. The chain carries TRBV28 and TRBJ2-6; possibly TRBD1 for D (6 bases). The CDR3 is 18 amino acids. V was pared by 5 bases and J by 0 bases, with 17 bases between. CDR1 and CDR2 (germline): MDHEN, SYDVKM.

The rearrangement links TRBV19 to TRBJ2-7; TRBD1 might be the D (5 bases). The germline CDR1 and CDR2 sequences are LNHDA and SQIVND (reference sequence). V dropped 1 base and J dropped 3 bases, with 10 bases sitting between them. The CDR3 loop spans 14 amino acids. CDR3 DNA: TGTGCCAGTAGTATAGCGGGCAGGGTCTACGAGCAGTACTTC. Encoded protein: CASSIAGRVYEQYF.

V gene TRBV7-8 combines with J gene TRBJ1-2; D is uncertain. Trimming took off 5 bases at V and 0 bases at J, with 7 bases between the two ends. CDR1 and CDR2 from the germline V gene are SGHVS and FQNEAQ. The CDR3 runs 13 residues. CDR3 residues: CASSPRTNYGYTF. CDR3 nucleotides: TGTGCCAGCAGCCCTAGGACTAACTATGGCTACACCTTC.

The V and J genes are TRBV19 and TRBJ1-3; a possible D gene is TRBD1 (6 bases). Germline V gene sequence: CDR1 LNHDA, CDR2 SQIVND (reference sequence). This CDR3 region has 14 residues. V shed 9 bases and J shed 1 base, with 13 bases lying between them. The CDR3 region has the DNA TGTGCCAGCAAGGATGACAGGTCTGGAAACACCATATATTTT. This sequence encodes CASKDDRSGNTIYF.

CDR3 region: CASSHSRGTSYNEQFF. The CDR3, as DNA: TGCGCCAGCAGCCACTCACGGGGGACTTCCTACAATGAGCAGTTCTTC. The chain combines TRBV4-3 with TRBJ2-1; possibly TRBD2 for D (6 bases). V was pared by 3 bases and J by 1 base, with 13 bases between. The CDR3 has 16 amino acids. Germline loops: CDR1 LGHNA, CDR2 YSLEER.

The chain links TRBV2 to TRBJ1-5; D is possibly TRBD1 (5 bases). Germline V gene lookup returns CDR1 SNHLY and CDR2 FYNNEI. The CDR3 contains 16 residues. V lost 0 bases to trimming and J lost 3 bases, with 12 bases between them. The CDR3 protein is CASSEAGRGSNQPQHF. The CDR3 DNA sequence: TGTGCCAGCAGTGAAGCGGGGCGGGGATCCAATCAGCCCCAGCATTTT.

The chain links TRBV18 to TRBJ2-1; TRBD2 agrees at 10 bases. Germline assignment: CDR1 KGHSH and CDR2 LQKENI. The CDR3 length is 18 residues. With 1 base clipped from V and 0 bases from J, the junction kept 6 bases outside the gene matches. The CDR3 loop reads CASSPRASGGLSYNEQFF. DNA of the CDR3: TGTGCCAGCTCACCACGGGCTAGCGGGGGCCTCTCCTACAATGAGCAGTTCTTC.

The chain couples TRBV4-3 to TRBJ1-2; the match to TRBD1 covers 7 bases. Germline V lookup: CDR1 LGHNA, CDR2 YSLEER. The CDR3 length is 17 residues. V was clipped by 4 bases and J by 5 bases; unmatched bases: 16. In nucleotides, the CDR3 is TGCGCCAGCAGCCTTCAGGGGGGAGCTGGGACTCAGTATGGCTACACCTTC. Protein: CASSLQGGAGTQYGYTF.

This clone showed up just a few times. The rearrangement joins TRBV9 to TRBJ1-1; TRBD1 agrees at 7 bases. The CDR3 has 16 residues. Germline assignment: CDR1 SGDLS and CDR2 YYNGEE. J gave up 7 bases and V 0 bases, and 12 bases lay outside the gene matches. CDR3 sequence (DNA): TGTGCCAGCAGCGTAGGGGCAGGGGGTTTTGGGAGTGAAGCTTTCTTT. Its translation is CASSVGAGGFGSEAFF.

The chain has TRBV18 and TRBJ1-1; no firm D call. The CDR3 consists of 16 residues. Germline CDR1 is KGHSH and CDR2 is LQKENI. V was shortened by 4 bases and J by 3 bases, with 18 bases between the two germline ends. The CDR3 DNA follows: TGTGCCAGCTCACTTTTCAGGTTTAGCGTGGACACTGAAGCTTTCTTT. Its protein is CASSLFRFSVDTEAFF.

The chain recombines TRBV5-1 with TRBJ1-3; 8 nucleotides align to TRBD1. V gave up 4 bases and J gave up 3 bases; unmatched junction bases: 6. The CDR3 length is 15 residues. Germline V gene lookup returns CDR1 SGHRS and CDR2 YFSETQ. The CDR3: CASSVTGGGGNTIYF. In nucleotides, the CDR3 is TGCGCCAGCAGCGTCACAGGGGGAGGTGGAAACACCATATATTTT.

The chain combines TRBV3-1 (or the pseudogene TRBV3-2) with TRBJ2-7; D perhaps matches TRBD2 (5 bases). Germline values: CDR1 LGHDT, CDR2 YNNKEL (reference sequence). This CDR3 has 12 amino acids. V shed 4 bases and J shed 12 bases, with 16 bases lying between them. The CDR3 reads CASSLRAEIRYF. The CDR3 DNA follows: TGTGCCAGCAGCCTGCGGGCCGAAATTAGGTACTTC.

The CDR3 nucleotides are TGTGCCAGTAGTAGCGGCGGGGGGGCGCCCAATCAGCCCCAGCATTTT. Its protein is CASSSGGGAPNQPQHF. The chain is built from TRBV19 and TRBJ1-5; possibly TRBD1 for D (6 bases). The CDR3 is 16 residues long. V lost 4 bases and J 3 bases, leaving 16 bases between the germline ends. Germline values: CDR1 LNHDA, CDR2 SQIVND (reference sequence).

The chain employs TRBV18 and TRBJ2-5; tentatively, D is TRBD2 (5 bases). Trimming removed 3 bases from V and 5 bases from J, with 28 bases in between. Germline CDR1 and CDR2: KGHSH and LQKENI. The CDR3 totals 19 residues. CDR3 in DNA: TGTGCCAGCTCACCCTACCGAGGGTACGGAAGACCCCCCGGGGAGACCCAGTACTTC. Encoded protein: CASSPYRGYGRPPGETQYF.

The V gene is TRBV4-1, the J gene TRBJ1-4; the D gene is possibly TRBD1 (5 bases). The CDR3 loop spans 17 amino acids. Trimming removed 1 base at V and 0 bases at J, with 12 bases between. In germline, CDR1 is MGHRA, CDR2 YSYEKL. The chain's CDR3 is CASSQVDRVATNEKLFF. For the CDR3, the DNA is TGCGCCAGCAGCCAAGTTGACAGAGTCGCAACTAATGAAAAACTGTTTTTT.

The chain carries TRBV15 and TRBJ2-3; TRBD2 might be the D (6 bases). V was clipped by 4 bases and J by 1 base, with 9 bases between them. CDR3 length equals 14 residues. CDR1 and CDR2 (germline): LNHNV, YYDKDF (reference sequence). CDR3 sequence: CATSMGGGTDTQYF. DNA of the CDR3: TGTGCCACCAGCATGGGGGGTGGCACAGATACGCAGTATTTT.

The CDR3 here is CASSIWVGETQYF. The CDR3 region has the DNA TGTGCCAGTAGTATATGGGTCGGGGAGACCCAGTACTTC. This chain joins TRBV19 and TRBJ2-5; D is uncertain. The germline V gene has CDR1 LNHDA and CDR2 SQIVND (reference sequence). The V end lost 2 bases, the J end lost 5 bases, and 9 bases lay between the germline ends. The CDR3 loop spans 13 amino acids.